This T cell receptor beta chain comes out of a study of cytomegalovirus exposure and HLA in healthy donors. It was with 60 Vbeta and 13 Jbeta primers that the PCR ran. Profiling relied on immunoSEQ multiplex PCR, and the TCRdb table lists in-frame clones only, not all of them. Among over 100,000 clones listed, 76% were seen once. The CDR3 is 13 amino acids. Germline V lookup: CDR1 SGHDT, CDR2 YYEEEE. V gave up 4 bases and J gave up 8 bases; unmatched junction bases: 4. The clonotype comes from a middle-aged woman in good health and CMV-seropositive. Sequenced: PBMCs. This chain uses TRBV5-6 with TRBJ1-2; 11 nucleotides agree with TRBD1. CDR3 bases: TGTGCCAGCAGCCTGGACAGGGGGCTAGGCTACACCTTC. It yields the protein CASSLDRGLGYTF.